This TCR beta chain was retrieved from a study of blood T cell repertoires in COVID-19. Whole-study context: Donors in the United States, Italy and Spain gave samples during acute or convalescent COVID-19. T cells, B-cell-depleted T cells, or PBMCs provided the cDNA or gDNA that served as material.

TCRdb keeps only in-frame clones here, not all; method: immunoSEQ multiplex PCR. Among approximately 470,000 clones, approximately 86% were seen once, and the ten largest hold 0.65% to 0.9%. V lost 7 bases and J 5 bases, leaving 12 bases between the germline ends. Germline V gene sequence: CDR1 MNHEY, CDR2 SVGAGI. The CDR3 loop spans 14 amino acids. This TCR was recovered from a woman between 18 and 30 years old who had recovered from COVID-19. Sequencing was performed on PBMCs or T cells enriched from blood (not recorded which). This chain joins TRBV6-5 and TRBJ1-6; D is unclear. Here the CDR3 DNA reads TGTGCCAGCACCGAACAGCTAAATAATTCACCCCTCCACTTT. Translation: CASTEQLNNSPLHF.